The present T cell receptor (beta chain) was sequenced within a study of siplizumab effects on memory and regulatory T cells. The CDR3 covers 17 residues. Germline CDR1 reads SGHNT; CDR2 reads YENEEA. Trimming pared 5 bases from V and 6 bases from J, leaving 23 bases between. Assay: immunoSEQ multiplex PCR; the TCRdb copy retains only in-frame clones and omits some. The table has around 100,000 clones, 94% seen once. This rearrangement joins TRBV11-3 to TRBJ2-1, with D possibly being TRBD2 (6 bases). The receptor was derived from a human donor in good health. Sequenced material: non-Treg CD4+ T cells sorted from blood. The CDR3 is CASSAHLRSLASNEQFF. In DNA form, the CDR3 reads TGTGCCAGCAGCGCACATCTGCGGTCACTAGCCAGCAATGAGCAGTTCTTC.